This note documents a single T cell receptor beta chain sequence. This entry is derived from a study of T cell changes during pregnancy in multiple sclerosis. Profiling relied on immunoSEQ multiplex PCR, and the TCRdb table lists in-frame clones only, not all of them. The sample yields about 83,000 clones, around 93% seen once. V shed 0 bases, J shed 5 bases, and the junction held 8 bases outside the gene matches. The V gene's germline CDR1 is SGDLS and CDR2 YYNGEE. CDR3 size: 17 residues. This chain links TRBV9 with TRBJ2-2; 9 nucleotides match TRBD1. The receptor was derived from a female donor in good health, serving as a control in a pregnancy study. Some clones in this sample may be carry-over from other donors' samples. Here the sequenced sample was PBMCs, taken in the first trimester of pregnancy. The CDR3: CASSVVEWGQGTGELFF. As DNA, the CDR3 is TGTGCCAGCAGCGTAGTGGAGTGGGGACAGGGAACCGGGGAGCTGTTTTTT.